The rows below give T cell receptor beta chains drawn from one sample of a study of T cells in Graves' hyperthyroidism and ophthalmopathy. TCRdb ran MiXCR on the multiplex PCR reads and lists one entry per CDR3 protein. The sample gives some 760,000 distinct CDR3 sequences, approximately 14% of which show up once; more than 8.5% is in the top ten. The sequencing sample was made of blood. These receptors all come from a woman in her late teens or twenties with Graves' hyperthyroidism. Both conserved end residues are part of each CDR3. Fields, in order: V gene, J gene, D gene, clone size, CDR3 protein, CDR3 DNA. A D gene is named only where the DNA matches it firmly. Clone size appears in some rows only: once, few, many, or a class for an expanded clone.

v_call: TRBV28; j_call: TRBJ2-7; d_call: NA; clone_size: NA; cdr3_aa: CASTEGWQGYEQYF; cdr3_nt: TGTGCCAGCACCGAGGGTTGGCAGGGCTACGAGCAGTACTTC
v_call: TRBV3-1; j_call: TRBJ2-5; d_call: NA; clone_size: many; cdr3_aa: CASSQTRGIQYF; cdr3_nt: TGTGCCAGCAGCCAGACCAGGGGTATCCAGTACTTC
v_call: TRBV19; j_call: TRBJ1-3; d_call: NA; clone_size: few; cdr3_aa: CASTARGIPGNTIYF; cdr3_nt: TGTGCCAGTACCGCCCGAGGGATCCCTGGAAACACCATATATTTT
v_call: TRBV5-1; j_call: TRBJ2-2; d_call: NA; clone_size: NA; cdr3_aa: CASSLVVGAGELFF; cdr3_nt: TGCGCCAGCAGCTTGGTTGTCGGTGCAGGGGAGCTGTTTTTT
v_call: TRBV4-1; j_call: TRBJ2-3; d_call: TRBD2; clone_size: NA; cdr3_aa: CASSQDGGGGSADTQYF; cdr3_nt: TGCGCCAGCAGCCAAGATGGGGGGGGAGGGAGCGCAGATACGCAGTATTTT
v_call: TRBV25-1; j_call: TRBJ1-1; d_call: NA; clone_size: NA; cdr3_aa: CASREQGPTEAFF; cdr3_nt: TGTGCCAGCAGAGAGCAGGGGCCCACTGAAGCTTTCTTT
v_call: TRBV3-1; j_call: TRBJ1-6; d_call: NA; clone_size: many; cdr3_aa: CASSRKVESPLHF; cdr3_nt: TGTGCCAGCAGCCGCAAGGTCGAGTCACCCCTCCACTTT
v_call: TRBV15; j_call: TRBJ2-7; d_call: TRBD1; clone_size: NA; cdr3_aa: CATSSTPGGYEQYF; cdr3_nt: TGTGCCACCAGCAGCACCCCAGGGGGCTACGAGCAGTACTTC
v_call: TRBV6-5; j_call: TRBJ2-2; d_call: NA; clone_size: few; cdr3_aa: CASSYSKTGRSAGELFF; cdr3_nt: TGTGCCAGCAGTTACTCTAAAACGGGCCGTTCGGCCGGGGAGCTGTTTTTT
v_call: TRBV3-1; j_call: TRBJ2-7; d_call: TRBD1; clone_size: many; cdr3_aa: CASSQGGGPLEQYF; cdr3_nt: TGTGCCAGCAGCCAAGGAGGGGGCCCCCTCGAGCAGTACTTC
v_call: TRBV2; j_call: TRBJ1-1; d_call: NA; clone_size: many; cdr3_aa: CASSEGGRAFNTEAFF; cdr3_nt: TGTGCCAGCAGTGAGGGGGGAAGGGCCTTCAACACTGAAGCTTTCTTT
v_call: TRBV30; j_call: TRBJ2-3; d_call: NA; clone_size: many; cdr3_aa: CAWSYRSTQYF; cdr3_nt: TGTGCCTGGAGTTATCGATCCACGCAGTATTTT
v_call: TRBV7-9; j_call: TRBJ1-1; d_call: NA; clone_size: many; cdr3_aa: CASSLNRLLTEAFF; cdr3_nt: TGTGCCAGCAGCTTAAACCGACTCCTCACTGAAGCTTTCTTT
v_call: TRBV24-1; j_call: TRBJ2-1; d_call: NA; clone_size: few; cdr3_aa: CATRAGGYNEQFF; cdr3_nt: TGTGCCACCAGGGCGGGTGGTTACAATGAGCAGTTCTTC
v_call: TRBV4-1; j_call: TRBJ2-1; d_call: NA; clone_size: few; cdr3_aa: CASSQDSPRVNYNEQFF; cdr3_nt: TGCGCCAGCAGCCAAGATTCACCGCGGGTCAACTACAATGAGCAGTTCTTC
v_call: TRBV24-1; j_call: TRBJ1-5; d_call: NA; clone_size: few; cdr3_aa: CATSVGDQPQHF; cdr3_nt: TGTGCCACCAGTGTTGGGGATCAGCCCCAGCATTTT
v_call: TRBV6-2/TRBV6-3; j_call: TRBJ1-1; d_call: NA; clone_size: many; cdr3_aa: CASSYSLGGPNTEAFF; cdr3_nt: TGTGCCAGCAGTTACTCCCTGGGCGGGCCGAACACTGAAGCTTTCTTT
v_call: TRBV7-8; j_call: TRBJ2-3; d_call: NA; clone_size: many; cdr3_aa: CASSFYAVTSTDTQYF; cdr3_nt: TGTGCCAGCAGCTTTTACGCAGTAACCAGCACAGATACGCAGTATTTT
v_call: TRBV28; j_call: TRBJ2-6; d_call: TRBD1; clone_size: NA; cdr3_aa: CASSSTGAGGANVLTF; cdr3_nt: TGTGCCAGCAGTTCGACAGGGGCAGGTGGGGCCAACGTCCTGACTTTC
v_call: TRBV6-1; j_call: TRBJ2-3; d_call: TRBD2; clone_size: NA; cdr3_aa: CASSTQTSGNSDTQYF; cdr3_nt: TGTGCCAGCAGTACTCAGACTAGCGGGAATTCAGATACGCAGTATTTT
v_call: TRBV6-1; j_call: TRBJ2-3; d_call: NA; clone_size: NA; cdr3_aa: CASSRLNGDTQYF; cdr3_nt: TGTGCCAGCAGTCGACTAAACGGAGATACGCAGTATTTT
v_call: TRBV4-1; j_call: TRBJ1-2; d_call: NA; clone_size: many; cdr3_aa: CASSQSGANYGYTF; cdr3_nt: TGCGCCAGCAGCCAATCCGGGGCAAACTATGGCTACACCTTC
v_call: TRBV4-1; j_call: TRBJ2-3; d_call: TRBD2; clone_size: few; cdr3_aa: CASTGLAGSDTQYF; cdr3_nt: TGCGCCAGCACCGGACTAGCGGGATCAGATACGCAGTATTTT
v_call: TRBV6-1; j_call: TRBJ1-5; d_call: NA; clone_size: many; cdr3_aa: CASVADMNQPQHF; cdr3_nt: TGTGCCAGCGTGGCTGACATGAATCAGCCCCAGCATTTT
v_call: TRBV6-2/TRBV6-3; j_call: TRBJ2-7; d_call: TRBD1; clone_size: few; cdr3_aa: CASSTGVEQYF; cdr3_nt: TGTGCCAGCAGTACAGGGGTCGAGCAGTACTTC
v_call: TRBV24-1; j_call: TRBJ1-2; d_call: TRBD1; clone_size: many; cdr3_aa: CATSDPSPGQGIDGYTF; cdr3_nt: TGTGCCACCAGTGATCCATCCCCAGGACAGGGAATCGATGGCTACACCTTC